Listed below are T cell receptor beta chains from one sample, sequenced in a study of cytomegalovirus exposure and HLA in healthy donors. Generated by immunoSEQ multiplex PCR, the TCRdb table keeps only in-frame clones and is missing some. Here the sample spans roughly 140,000 clones, about four fifths being singletons. Sequenced: PBMCs. The receptor set was obtained from a man between 50 and 59 years old in good health and CMV-seropositive. Each CDR3 is given without its conserved first and last residue.

cdr3_aa: ASSPVDSVHT
j_call: TRBJ1-2
v_call: TRBV13

cdr3_aa: ASSGQGPTNTEAF
j_call: TRBJ1-1
v_call: TRBV2

cdr3_aa: ASRPGHGDTEAF
j_call: TRBJ1-1
v_call: TRBV27

cdr3_aa: ASSYPSGSGTGELF
j_call: TRBJ2-2
v_call: TRBV6-5

cdr3_aa: AWSGQGALTNEKLF
j_call: TRBJ1-4
v_call: TRBV30

cdr3_aa: ASSPVTGGATGELF
j_call: TRBJ2-2
v_call: TRBV18

cdr3_aa: ASSYSPGSNEKLF
j_call: TRBJ1-4
v_call: TRBV6-6

cdr3_aa: ASSVTSGPYEKQY
j_call: TRBJ2-7
v_call: TRBV11-2

cdr3_aa: ASTDSSYTEAF
j_call: TRBJ1-1
v_call: TRBV18

cdr3_aa: ASSPLTGSSYEQY
j_call: TRBJ2-7
v_call: TRBV7-8

cdr3_aa: ASSEAGTNTDTQY
j_call: TRBJ2-3
v_call: TRBV6-1

cdr3_aa: ASSMPDRPETQY
j_call: TRBJ2-5
v_call: TRBV19

cdr3_aa: ASRVAGGPGEQY
j_call: TRBJ2-7
v_call: TRBV28

cdr3_aa: ASSIRASGSYEQY
j_call: TRBJ2-7
v_call: TRBV19

cdr3_aa: ASHSTPGQGGRGETQY
j_call: TRBJ2-5
v_call: TRBV6-4

cdr3_aa: ASSQDRLNSPLH
j_call: TRBJ1-6
v_call: TRBV7-3

cdr3_aa: ASSLFPNTEAF
j_call: TRBJ1-1
v_call: TRBV25-1

cdr3_aa: ASSLSAGGRETQY
j_call: TRBJ2-5
v_call: TRBV11-2

cdr3_aa: ASSFRTDTGELF
j_call: TRBJ2-2
v_call: TRBV5-1

cdr3_aa: ASSAGQNYEQY
j_call: TRBJ2-7
v_call: TRBV6-6

cdr3_aa: SVAGQGSYNEQF
j_call: TRBJ2-1
v_call: TRBV29-1

cdr3_aa: ASSSPTSGRVNEQF
j_call: TRBJ2-1
v_call: TRBV11-2

cdr3_aa: ASSHETSGNV
j_call: TRBJ2-7
v_call: TRBV7-9

cdr3_aa: ASSLASGRRETQY
j_call: TRBJ2-5
v_call: TRBV7-8

cdr3_aa: ASSSTSPLAEQY
j_call: TRBJ2-7
v_call: TRBV6-5

cdr3_aa: ASSLTGATEAF
j_call: TRBJ1-1
v_call: TRBV7-9

cdr3_aa: ASSPNEQF
j_call: TRBJ2-1
v_call: TRBV27

cdr3_aa: ASRLWDRENHGYT
j_call: TRBJ1-2
v_call: TRBV7-9

cdr3_aa: ASSPAGGPYNEQF
j_call: TRBJ2-1
v_call: TRBV7-8

cdr3_aa: ASSSFFDRGGNSYEQY
j_call: TRBJ2-7
v_call: TRBV5-6

cdr3_aa: AWRMIEWGELELYEQY
j_call: TRBJ2-7
v_call: TRBV30

cdr3_aa: ASSAKDRLSEKLF
j_call: TRBJ1-4
v_call: TRBV11-3

cdr3_aa: ASSMGLAGGSTDTQY
j_call: TRBJ2-3
v_call: TRBV5-1

cdr3_aa: ASSAAGTRADTQY
j_call: TRBJ2-3
v_call: TRBV6-6

cdr3_aa: ASSTWTDFNYGYT
j_call: TRBJ1-2
v_call: TRBV19

cdr3_aa: ATSRQPGTRVRETQY
j_call: TRBJ2-5
v_call: TRBV15

cdr3_aa: ASRRQGDTYEQY
j_call: TRBJ2-7
v_call: TRBV25-1

cdr3_aa: ASTLYEQY
j_call: TRBJ2-7
v_call: TRBV7-6

cdr3_aa: ASSYSGQGAPYEQY
j_call: TRBJ2-7
v_call: TRBV6-5

cdr3_aa: ASSLGPSSYNSPLH
j_call: TRBJ1-6
v_call: TRBV5-6

cdr3_aa: ASSQDRVNQPQH
j_call: TRBJ1-5
v_call: TRBV28

cdr3_aa: ASSYARDTGYGYT
j_call: TRBJ1-2
v_call: TRBV6-5

cdr3_aa: ASSFGSSTYEQY
j_call: TRBJ2-7
v_call: TRBV27

cdr3_aa: ASSALKPGQGLDEQY
j_call: TRBJ2-7
v_call: TRBV25-1

cdr3_aa: ASSPGLAPYNEQF
j_call: TRBJ2-1
v_call: TRBV7-6

cdr3_aa: ASSPHPGGDGEQF
j_call: TRBJ2-1
v_call: TRBV5-1

cdr3_aa: ASSILSGSTSYNEQF
j_call: TRBJ2-1
v_call: TRBV28

cdr3_aa: ASSAGQDNQPQH
j_call: TRBJ1-5
v_call: TRBV5-4